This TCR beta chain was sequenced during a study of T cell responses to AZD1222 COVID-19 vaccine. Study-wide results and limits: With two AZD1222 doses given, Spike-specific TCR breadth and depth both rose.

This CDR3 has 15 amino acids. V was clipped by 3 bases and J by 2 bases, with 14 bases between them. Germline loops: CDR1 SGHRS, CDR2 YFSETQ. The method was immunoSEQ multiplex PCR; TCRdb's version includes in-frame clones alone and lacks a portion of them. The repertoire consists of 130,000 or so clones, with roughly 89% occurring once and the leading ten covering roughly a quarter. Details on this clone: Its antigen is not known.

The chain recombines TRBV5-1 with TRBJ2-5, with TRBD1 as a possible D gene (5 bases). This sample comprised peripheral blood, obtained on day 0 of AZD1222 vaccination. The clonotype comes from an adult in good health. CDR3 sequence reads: CASSSQGSGQETQYF. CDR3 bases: TGCGCCAGCAGCTCTCAGGGTAGTGGTCAAGAGACCCAGTACTTC.